This passage covers 10 T cell receptor beta chains from one sample sequenced in a study of cytomegalovirus exposure and HLA in healthy donors. The PCR ran on 60 Vbeta and 13 Jbeta primers. Profiled with immunoSEQ multiplex PCR; TCRdb holds only in-frame clones, not every one. The table includes about 130,000 clones, roughly 70% detected once. Sequencing was performed on PBMCs. The receptors derive from a young man in good health and CMV-seronegative.

This chain connects TRBV5-1 to TRBJ2-1; 7 bases are a match to TRBD2. J lost 0 bases, V lost 0 bases, and 9 bases had no gene match. Per germline, CDR1 SGHRS and CDR2 YFSETQ. The CDR3 length is 18 residues. The CDR3 DNA is TGCGCCAGCAGCTTGGGGGGCGGGGGACGGAGCTCCTACAATGAGCAGTTCTTC. It encodes CASSLGGGGRSSYNEQFF.

The chain joins TRBV11-1 to TRBJ1-1, with D maybe TRBD1 (6 bases). CDR3 length: 13 residues. Germline-derived CDR1 and CDR2 are SGHAT and FQDESV (reference sequence). The germline V and J ends were trimmed by 2 bases and 4 bases, with 8 bases remaining between them. The CDR3 is CASSLIQGTEAFF. The CDR3 DNA sequence: TGTGCCAGCAGCTTAATACAGGGCACTGAAGCTTTCTTT.

J is TRBJ2-3 and V is TRBV19, with 10 bases matching TRBD2. CDR3 length equals 15 residues. The germline V gene has CDR1 LNHDA and CDR2 SQIVND (reference sequence). After removal of 5 bases from V and 7 bases from J, the junction contained 9 bases not matched to a gene. CDR3 bases: TGTGCCAGTAGTGGGCGGGGACTAGCGATGAATACGCAGTATTTT. It encodes CASSGRGLAMNTQYF.

The chain links TRBV19 to TRBJ2-1, with unresolved D. The ends were cut back, 4 bases at V and 2 bases at J, with 9 bases in the middle. The CDR3 loop spans 14 amino acids. Germline CDR1 is LNHDA and CDR2 is SQIVND (reference sequence). The chain's CDR3 is CASSSLAAYNEQFF. CDR3 DNA sequence: TGTGCCAGTAGTAGCCTGGCAGCCTACAATGAGCAGTTCTTC.

The chain carries TRBV6-6 and TRBJ2-5; the D is unclear. Trimming pared 8 bases from V and 4 bases from J, leaving 5 bases between. The V gene's germline CDR1 is MNHNY and CDR2 SVGAGI (reference sequence). The CDR3 sequence is 10 residues long. The chain's CDR3 is CASSLETQYF. The CDR3 coding sequence is TGTGCCAGCTCTCTAGAGACCCAGTACTTC.

The chain uses TRBV5-1 and TRBJ2-6; maybe TRBD2 (5 bases). Germline V gene lookup returns CDR1 SGHRS and CDR2 YFSETQ. Between the trimmed V and J ends, which lost 0 bases and 2 bases, there was a span of 9 bases. The CDR3 has 16 amino acids. CDR3 region: CASSLGTGTGANVLTF. The CDR3 DNA reads TGCGCCAGCAGCTTGGGCACGGGGACTGGGGCCAACGTCCTGACTTTC.

The chain recombines TRBV27 with TRBJ2-7; TRBD2 matches 8 bases. The length of the CDR3 is 16 residues. Germline CDR1 is MNHEY and CDR2 is SMNVEV (reference sequence). With 5 bases clipped from V and 2 bases from J, the junction kept 11 bases outside the gene matches. The CDR3 DNA reads as TGTGCCAGCAGTCCCTCCGGGGGGGGCAGGGCCTACGAGCAGTACTTC. Its protein product is CASSPSGGGRAYEQYF.

The chain carries TRBV12-5 and TRBJ1-1; D perhaps matches TRBD1 (5 bases). Germline V gene data show CDR1 as LGHNT and CDR2 as FRNRAP. V was cut by 0 bases and J by 5 bases, with 10 bases left in between. The CDR3 runs 14 residues. DNA for the CDR3: TGTGCTAGTGGTTTGGTGCCGGGGGAGACTGAAGCTTTCTTT. Its protein product is CASGLVPGETEAFF.

This clone was seen only a few times. The V call is TRBV18, the J call TRBJ1-5; 8 bases map to TRBD1. This CDR3 region has 16 residues. Germline V lookup: CDR1 KGHSH, CDR2 LQKENI. Germline trimming cut 6 bases from V and 8 bases from J; bases unmatched to any gene: 15. The CDR3 DNA is TGTGCCAGCTCCCGTTCGACAGGGGCCTTTGGGGAGCCCCAGCATTTT. It specifies CASSRSTGAFGEPQHF.

J is TRBJ2-5 and V is TRBV5-1; 10 bases fit TRBD1. In germline, CDR1 is SGHRS, CDR2 YFSETQ. V was clipped by 5 bases and J by 5 bases; unmatched bases: 21. The CDR3 has 19 amino acids. The CDR3 is CASSPKRDRGSKGYETQYF. The CDR3 DNA is TGCGCCAGCAGTCCGAAGAGGGACAGGGGAAGTAAGGGGTATGAGACCCAGTACTTC.